These T cell receptor beta chains were read from a single sample in a study of PD-1 blockade in classical Hodgkin lymphoma. Sequenced by immunoSEQ multiplex PCR; TCRdb stores in-frame clones only, minus some. This table has 20,000 to 25,000 clones, around 74% appearing once. Material: peripheral blood mononuclear cells (PBMCs), obtained before the fourth cycle of nivolumab. Every receptor here comes from a human donor with classical Hodgkin lymphoma. CDR3s include the opening cysteine and the closing phenylalanine or tryptophan. Fields, in order: J gene, V gene, clone size, D gene, CDR3 protein, CDR3 DNA. The D gene is left open where the match is weak. Not every row has a clone size; where given, it reads once, few, many or a size class.

TRBJ2-5	TRBV28	-	-	CASSLSAAGGEGETQYF	TGTGCCAGCAGTTTATCGGCGGCAGGGGGGGAGGGAGAGACCCAGTACTTC
TRBJ2-5	TRBV7-2	-	-	CASSLGGYQETQYF	TGTGCCAGCAGCTTAGGAGGGTACCAAGAGACCCAGTACTTC
TRBJ2-2	TRBV5-4	-	-	CASSSEVANTGELFF	TGTGCCAGCAGCTCAGAGGTCGCGAACACCGGGGAGCTGTTTTTT
TRBJ1-3	TRBV6-5	few	TRBD1	CASSLLTGTGNTIYF	TGTGCCAGCAGTCTCCTGACAGGGACTGGAAACACCATATATTTT
TRBJ1-2	TRBV25-1	-	TRBD1	CASSELGRQGGYGYTF	TGTGCCAGCAGTGAATTGGGGAGACAGGGCGGCTATGGCTACACCTTC
TRBJ2-1	TRBV7-2	-	TRBD1	CASSLRTGLQFF	TGTGCCAGCAGCCTGCGGACAGGTTTGCAGTTCTTC
TRBJ2-1	TRBV6-5	-	-	CASSYFDEQFF	TGTGCCAGCAGTTACTTTGATGAGCAGTTCTTC
TRBJ1-2	TRBV7-9	few	-	CASSYVGSNYGYTF	TGTGCCAGCAGCTACGTGGGCAGTAACTATGGCTACACCTTC
TRBJ1-1	TRBV6-6	-	-	CASTQQLGNTEAFF	TGTGCCAGCACCCAGCAGCTGGGGAACACTGAAGCTTTCTTT
TRBJ2-7	TRBV27	-	-	CASSSGFGSYEQYF	TGTGCCAGCAGTTCGGGGTTTGGGTCCTACGAGCAGTACTTC
TRBJ2-1	TRBV7-2	-	-	CASSPGVSSYNEQFF	TGTGCCAGCAGCCCCGGGGTCAGCTCCTACAATGAGCAGTTCTTC
TRBJ1-5	TRBV7-9	-	-	CASSLGDTRNQPQHF	TGTGCCAGCAGCTTAGGGGACACTCGCAATCAGCCCCAGCATTTT
TRBJ1-2	TRBV4-2	once	TRBD1	CASSQDRGDSYGYTF	TGTGCCAGCAGCCAAGATCGGGGGGACAGTTATGGCTACACCTTC
TRBJ1-2	TRBV6-1	-	-	CASSELIRNYGYTF	TGTGCCAGCAGTGAACTGATACGTAACTATGGCTACACCTTC
TRBJ2-3	TRBV6-5	-	TRBD2	CASSYGGVTDTQYF	TGTGCCAGCAGTTACGGGGGGGTAACAGATACGCAGTATTTT
TRBJ1-4	TRBV6-6	-	-	CAITGAGNEKLFF	TGTGCCATCACCGGGGCCGGTAATGAAAAACTGTTTTTT
TRBJ1-1	TRBV4-1	-	TRBD1	CASSQTDRGPEAFF	TGCGCCAGCAGCCAGACAGACAGGGGTCCTGAAGCTTTCTTT
TRBJ1-1	TRBV6-5	-	-	CASSYGSPDTEAFF	TGTGCCAGCAGTTACGGGAGTCCCGACACTGAAGCTTTCTTT
TRBJ1-2	TRBV6-5	few	TRBD1	CASSYDRVVDYGYTF	TGTGCCAGCAGTTACGACAGGGTTGTTGACTATGGCTACACCTTC
TRBJ2-3	TRBV27	-	-	CASSLSGPTVQPQYF	TGTGCCAGCAGTTTATCGGGCCCCACGGTTCAGCCCCAGTATTTT
TRBJ2-3	TRBV4-1	-	-	CASSQNQLVSDTQYF	TGCGCCAGCAGCCAAAACCAACTAGTTTCAGATACGCAGTATTTT
TRBJ2-6	TRBV19	-	-	CASSIQHSGANVLTF	TGTGCCAGTAGTATCCAGCATTCTGGGGCCAACGTCCTGACTTTC
TRBJ1-2	TRBV19	few	-	CASSPQSSGYGYTF	TGTGCCAGTAGTCCCCAGTCTTCTGGCTATGGCTACACCTTC
TRBJ2-3	TRBV27	-	TRBD2	CASSLLAANTDTQYF	TGTGCCAGCAGTTTACTAGCGGCAAACACAGATACGCAGTATTTT
TRBJ1-2	TRBV7-2	-	TRBD1	CASSGWTGDVWGYTF	TGTGCCAGCAGCGGGTGGACAGGGGATGTTTGGGGCTACACCTTC
TRBJ2-1	TRBV7-6	-	TRBD2	CASSSPSGEQFF	TGTGCCAGCAGCTCCCCTAGCGGTGAGCAGTTCTTC
TRBJ1-2	TRBV7-2	-	-	CASSPVSTVQNYGYTF	TGTGCCAGCAGCCCAGTCTCGACCGTACAGAACTATGGCTACACCTTC
TRBJ1-5	TRBV7-2	-	TRBD1	CASSYRGGGRQPQHF	TGTGCCAGCAGCTACAGGGGAGGGGGCCGGCAGCCTCAGCATTTT
TRBJ2-1	TRBV4-1	-	-	CASSQDTSYYNEQFF	TGCGCCAGCAGCCAAGACACTAGCTACTACAATGAGCAGTTCTTC
TRBJ2-3	TRBV7-9	-	-	CASSFGGRAGTDTQYF	TGTGCCAGCAGCTTTGGGGGGCGGGCGGGCACAGATACGCAGTATTTT
TRBJ1-4	TRBV2	-	-	CATQRPDNEKLFF	TGTGCCACCCAAAGGCCCGATAATGAAAAACTGTTTTTT
TRBJ1-6	TRBV6-5	-	-	CATRREGGNSPLHF	TGTGCCACCCGTAGGGAGGGTGGTAATTCACCCCTCCACTTT
TRBJ2-5	TRBV7-3	-	-	CASSPTHQKETQYF	TGTGCCAGCAGCCCGACACATCAGAAAGAGACCCAGTACTTC
TRBJ1-1	TRBV5-4	-	TRBD1	CASRGQGATEAFF	TGTGCCAGCAGGGGACAGGGGGCAACTGAAGCTTTCTTT
TRBJ1-2	TRBV4-1	-	-	CGTRDGPLGGYTF	TGCGGGACGAGGGACGGACCCTTGGGCGGCTACACCTTC
TRBJ2-2	TRBV7-7	few	-	CASSLSPGTGELFF	TGTGCCAGCAGCTTATCACCGGGTACCGGGGAGCTGTTTTTT
TRBJ2-1	TRBV6-5	few	-	CASSSGTMNEQFF	TGTGCCAGCAGTTCCGGGACAATGAATGAGCAGTTCTTC
TRBJ2-5	TRBV19	-	TRBD1	CASRFTGGEETQYF	TGTGCCAGTAGATTTACAGGGGGCGAAGAGACCCAGTACTTC
TRBJ1-2	TRBV5-5	once	-	CASSQDRGTYGYTF	TGCGCCAGCAGCCAAGATCGGGGGACCTATGGCTACACCTTC
TRBJ2-7	TRBV7-7	-	-	CASSFPREGEQYF	TGTGCTAGCAGCTTCCCTCGAGAGGGCGAGCAGTACTTC
TRBJ1-6	TRBV7-3	few	-	CASSLNPPGNSPLHF	TGTGCCAGCAGCTTAAACCCCCCGGGAAATTCACCCCTCCACTTT
TRBJ2-7	TRBV7-2	few	-	CASSPNGGSTYEQYF	TGTGCCAGCAGCCCTAACGGAGGCAGCACCTACGAGCAGTACTTC
TRBJ1-1	TRBV7-9	-	-	CASSLAGTTEAFF	TGTGCCAGCAGCTTAGCAGGGACTACTGAAGCTTTCTTT
TRBJ2-5	TRBV19	-	-	CASSTGSPEETQYF	TGTGCCAGTAGTACCGGGAGCCCAGAAGAGACCCAGTACTTC
TRBJ1-2	TRBV5-4	few	TRBD1	CASSLDMTGAGGYTF	TGTGCCAGCAGCTTGGATATGACAGGGGCGGGTGGCTACACCTTC
TRBJ1-1	TRBV27	-	-	CASSLGQGVVSLGTEAFF	TGTGCCAGCAGTTTGGGGCAGGGTGTAGTGTCACTGGGCACTGAAGCTTTCTTT
TRBJ1-2	TRBV29-1	few	TRBD1	CSVGTGDGYTF	TGCAGCGTAGGGACAGGCGATGGCTACACCTTC
TRBJ1-4	TRBV28	-	-	CASGSYPNEKLFF	TGTGCCAGCGGGTCGTACCCTAATGAAAAACTGTTTTTT
TRBJ2-2	TRBV4-2	-	TRBD1	CASSQDRRSQGASGELFF	TGTGCCAGCAGCCAAGATCGTCGTAGTCAGGGGGCGTCCGGGGAGCTGTTTTTT
TRBJ2-5	TRBV5-1	-	TRBD2	CASSYGTSGGAETQYF	TGCGCCAGCAGCTACGGGACTAGCGGGGGGGCAGAGACCCAGTACTTC
TRBJ2-7	TRBV4-1	-	-	CASSTAIDSYEQYF	TGCGCCAGCAGTACGGCGATCGACTCCTACGAGCAGTACTTC
TRBJ1-1	TRBV10-3	-	TRBD1	CAISYRGNTEAFF	TGTGCCATCAGTTACAGGGGGAACACTGAAGCTTTCTTT
TRBJ2-2	TRBV2	-	-	CASSALAHTGTGELFF	TGTGCCAGCAGTGCCTTGGCGCATACGGGGACCGGGGAGCTGTTTTTT